The 13 T cell receptor beta chains presented below share a single source sample, sequenced in a study of blood T cell repertoires in COVID-19. Some clones are missing from TCRdb's copy, which holds only in-frame ones; the method was immunoSEQ multiplex PCR. The table records about 21,000 clones, approximately 85% of them present only once. The sequencing sample was made of peripheral blood. These receptors were taken from an elderly man with acute or convalescent COVID-19.

The V call is TRBV4-2, the J call TRBJ1-4, with D unresolved. Trimming pared 2 bases from V and 0 bases from J, leaving 10 bases between. The CDR3 loop spans 16 amino acids. CDR1 LGHNA and CDR2 YNFKEQ come from the germline V gene. CDR3 bases: TGTGCCAGCAGCCAAACGCTCAGCGCAACTAATGAAAAACTGTTTTTT. Its protein product is CASSQTLSATNEKLFF.

V usage is TRBV9 and J usage is TRBJ1-1, with D hard to call. The V end lost 3 bases, the J end lost 5 bases, and 17 bases lay between the germline ends. Germline CDR1 is SGDLS and CDR2 is YYNGEE. The CDR3 consists of 15 residues. CDR3 bases: TGTGCCAGCAGCGGCCGGCAGACTCCTTTAACTGAAGCTTTCTTT. It specifies CASSGRQTPLTEAFF.

This clone was seen a single time. The chain recombines TRBV27 with TRBJ2-1; 8 nucleotides align to TRBD2. V trimming: 4 bases; J trimming: 3 bases; junction bases outside the gene matches: 5. CDR3 length equals 15 residues. Per germline, CDR1 MNHEY and CDR2 SMNVEV (reference sequence). The CDR3 reads CASSSPGGGYNEQFF. CDR3 coding DNA: TGTGCCAGCAGTTCCCCCGGGGGGGGCTACAATGAGCAGTTCTTC.

In this sample, this clone turned up once. The chain uses TRBV15 and TRBJ1-2, with 8 nucleotides matching TRBD1. V was pared by 3 bases and J by 4 bases, with 10 bases of the junction left unmatched. The germline CDR1 and CDR2 sequences are LNHNV and YYDKDF (reference sequence). The CDR3 runs to 16 residues. The CDR3 sequence: CATSSLVTGTGYGYTF. In DNA form, the CDR3 reads TGTGCCACCAGCAGTCTCGTAACAGGGACAGGCTATGGCTACACCTTC. Combining the CDR3 with reference TRBV15 and TRBJ1-2 gives the whole variable domain DAMVIQNPRYQVTQFGKPVTLSCSQTLNHNVMYWYQQKSSQAPKLLFHYYDKDFNNEADTPDNFQSRRPNTSFCFLDIRSPGLGDTAMYLCATSSLVTGTGYGYTFGSGTRLTVV.

This chain uses TRBV3-1 (or the pseudogene TRBV3-2) with TRBJ1-5, with TRBD1 identical over 10 bases. This CDR3 spans 14 amino acids. Looked up from germline, CDR1 is LGHDT and CDR2 is YNNKEL (reference sequence). The V gene end was trimmed by 4 bases and the J gene end by 5 bases; junction bases not matched to a gene: 2. The CDR3 sequence is CASSLGTGDQPQHF. CDR3 sequence (DNA): TGTGCCAGCAGCCTCGGGACAGGGGATCAGCCCCAGCATTTT.

The V call is TRBV6-5, the J call TRBJ1-2; 9 bases line up with TRBD1. CDR3 length: 13 residues. Germline-derived CDR1 and CDR2 are MNHEY and SVGAGI. The J segment lost 5 bases and the V segment lost 7 bases, leaving 5 bases of the junction unmatched. The CDR3 bases are TGTGCCAGCACTGGGACAGGGTGGTATGGCTACACCTTC. Amino acid sequence: CASTGTGWYGYTF.

The genes are TRBV9 and TRBJ2-1; no definite D call. This CDR3 has 14 amino acids. The germline V gene has CDR1 SGDLS and CDR2 YYNGEE. V dropped 4 bases and J dropped 0 bases, with 8 bases sitting between them. CDR3 sequence: CASSPTSSYNEQFF. CDR3 DNA sequence: TGTGCCAGCAGCCCAACCAGCTCCTACAATGAGCAGTTCTTC. Using reference TRBV9 and TRBJ2-1 for the parts outside the CDR3, the full variable domain is DSGVTQTPKHLITATGQRVTLRCSPRSGDLSVYWYQQSLDQGLQFLIQYYNGEERAKGNILERFSAQQFPDLHSELNLSSLELGDSALYFCASSPTSSYNEQFFGPGTRLTVL.

The chain uses TRBV6-1 and TRBJ1-1, with no clear D. The CDR3 runs 13 residues. V shed 0 bases and J shed 5 bases, with 7 bases lying between them. CDR1 is MNHNS, CDR2 SASEGT, per germline. The CDR3 region has the DNA TGTGCCAGCAGTGAAGCTAGGCGGACTGAAGCTTTCTTT. Residues: CASSEARRTEAFF.

The chain joins TRBV4-3 to TRBJ1-1, with D possibly being TRBD1 (5 bases). Deletions cut 3 bases from V and 10 bases from J, with 18 bases between. CDR1 LGHNA and CDR2 YSLEER come from the germline V gene. The length of the CDR3 is 14 residues. The CDR3 reads CASSHSKGLQVAFF. DNA of the CDR3: TGCGCCAGCAGCCACTCAAAGGGACTTCAGGTAGCTTTCTTT.

The chain links TRBV3-1 (or the pseudogene TRBV3-2) to TRBJ2-5, with TRBD2 matching 11 bases. V lost 4 bases to trimming and J lost 4 bases; unmatched junction nucleotides: 8. The CDR3 consists of 16 residues. Germline assignment: CDR1 LGHDT and CDR2 YNNKEL (reference sequence). The CDR3 DNA is TGTGCCAGCAGCCCAACTAGGCTAGCGGGGGGAGAGACCCAGTACTTC. It is translated as CASSPTRLAGGETQYF.

V gene TRBV7-2 combines with J gene TRBJ2-5; TRBD2 aligns across 9 bases. V lost 1 base to trimming and J lost 5 bases; unmatched junction nucleotides: 11. Germline V gene sequence: CDR1 SGHTA, CDR2 FQGNSA. The CDR3 runs 17 residues. The CDR3 loop is CASSLVAASGEYETQYF. The DNA for the CDR3 is TGTGCCAGCAGCTTAGTCGCTGCTAGCGGGGAGTACGAGACCCAGTACTTC. The variable domain in full, with the rest retrieved from reference TRBV7-2 and TRBJ2-5, is GAGVSQSPSNKVTEKGKDVELRCDPISGHTALYWYRQSLGQGLEFLIYFQGNSAPDKSGLPSDRFSAERTGGSVSTLTIQRTQQEDSAVYLCASSLVAASGEYETQYFGPGTRLLVL.

The chain has TRBV19 and TRBJ1-5; D gene ambiguous. Germline V CDR1 and CDR2: LNHDA, SQIVND (reference sequence). The germline V and J ends were trimmed by 7 bases and 1 base, with 23 bases remaining between them. The CDR3 sequence is 18 residues long. Here the CDR3 DNA reads TGTGCCAGTACCCCACGAGGGAGGGAGATCTCGAGCAATCAGCCCCAGCATTTT. Its protein is CASTPRGREISSNQPQHF.

There are a few counts of this clone. The chain has TRBV5-1 and TRBJ2-1; D is perhaps TRBD2 (5 bases). Germline V lookup: CDR1 SGHRS, CDR2 YFSETQ. With 0 bases removed from V and 4 bases from J, the gap between germline ends came to 14 bases. The CDR3 is 16 residues long. CDR3 region: CASSLAPGTQYNEQFF. The CDR3 DNA reads as TGCGCCAGCAGCTTGGCTCCGGGAACCCAATACAATGAGCAGTTCTTC.